The 2 T cell receptor beta chains below all came from one sample that was sequenced in a study of Graves' ophthalmopathy and Graves' hyperthyroidism. The study amplified TCR beta CDR3 regions using RNA transcripts. The first round was an RT-PCR with HTBI primers, and the second round was a multiplex PCR. TCRdb re-derived calls from the multiplex PCR reads in MiXCR, one entry per CDR3 protein. Of about 740,000 distinct CDR3 sequences listed, roughly 40% are singletons. Material: peripheral blood. These receptors all stem from an adult man with Graves' ophthalmopathy.

The gene calls are TRBV20-1 and TRBJ1-1; D might be TRBD1 (5 bases). This CDR3 contains 13 residues. V was trimmed by 3 bases and J by 5 bases, leaving 13 bases between them. Germline-derived CDR1 and CDR2 are DFQATT and SNEGSKA (reference sequence). The CDR3 protein is CSASVQGWTEAFF. The CDR3 bases are TGCAGTGCTAGTGTGCAGGGATGGACTGAAGCTTTCTTT.

This clonotype was seen many times. V is TRBV11-2 and J is TRBJ2-7, with D hard to call. With 2 bases removed from V and 7 bases from J, the gap between germline ends came to 15 bases. The CDR3 length is 14 residues. In germline, CDR1 is SGHAT, CDR2 FQNNGV. CDR3 coding DNA: TGTGCCAGCAGCTTATTCACGGGTTCGCGAGAGCAGTACTTC. It specifies CASSLFTGSREQYF.